This T cell receptor beta chain stems from a study of shared clonotypes between healthy human individuals. The authors distributed each subset's genomic DNA evenly over several immunoSEQ plates. Produced via immunoSEQ multiplex PCR; TCRdb's table is partial and in-frame only. The data contain 750,000 to 1,000,000 clones, 90% to 95% of them singletons. The germline V gene has CDR1 SGHNT and CDR2 YENEEA. The CDR3 has 14 residues. Trimming cost V 1 base and J 10 bases, with 14 bases left between them. The count of this clone is one. Naive CD8 cells, CD45RO-negative and positively selected for CCR7, excluded terminally differentiated effector memory CD45RA+ cells. All donors were healthy HIV-negative adults lacking recent acute infections or vaccinations.

Sequenced: naive CD8+ T cells sorted from blood. The rearrangement joins TRBV11-3 to TRBJ2-1; D gene unclear. The TCR sequence derives from a young man in good health. The chain's CDR3 is CASSLGSTRSEQFF. CDR3 nucleotide sequence: TGTGCCAGCAGCTTAGGGTCGACAAGGAGCGAGCAGTTCTTC.